This TCR beta chain was captured by sequencing in a study of shared clonotypes between healthy human individuals. The assay was immunoSEQ multiplex PCR, and TCRdb's table has in-frame clones only and misses some. The table shows roughly 2.2 million clones, with 85% to 95% occurring only once. Division of CD4+ cells produced a CD45RA+ naive subset and a CD45RA-negative memory subset. This clone was recorded once. The same CDR3 can be traced to other DNA sequences in this sample. The CDR3 contains 15 residues. V lost 1 base to trimming and J lost 2 bases, with 10 bases between them. From germline, CDR1 is SGHRS and CDR2 YFSETQ.

The clonotype originates from a man younger than 35 in good health. Some clones in this sample may be carry-over from other donors' samples. J is TRBJ1-5 and V is TRBV5-1; no firm D call. Sequencing was performed on naive CD4+ T cells from PBMCs. Subset described: CD45RA+ positively selected. CDR3 in amino acids: CASSLTGAGNQPQHF. The CDR3 DNA follows: TGCGCCAGCAGCTTGACGGGCGCCGGCAATCAGCCCCAGCATTTT.